This T cell receptor (beta chain) was documented in a study of prognosis after radiotherapy for stage I lung cancer. As for the study in general: Patients with newly diagnosed primary stage I lung tumors numbered about 15, with a few others having oligometastatic NSCLC after surgical resection of the primary tumor. A few patients developed distant metastases (median about 7 months) after radiotherapy; some 15 showed no significant progression.

Overall study findings and caveats: Differences in TRBV and TRBJ gene usage were reportedly observed between patients with and without metastases.

Using two-round multiplex PCR, the authors amplified TCR beta CDR3 from genomic DNA. Primers specific to each TRBV and TRBJ gene were used in first-round PCR. MiXCR was run by TCRdb on the multiplex PCR reads, yielding one entry per CDR3 protein. The data show about 59,000 distinct CDR3 sequences, with approximately 26% seen just once and approximately 8.3% held by the top ten. Germline lookup yields CDR1 MNHEY and CDR2 SVGAGI. Trimming shortened V by 2 bases and J by 4 bases, and 20 bases separated the two germline ends. This CDR3 is built from 17 residues. As for this clonotype: What it binds is not known.

Free of prior chemotherapy, radiotherapy and other malignancies, all of the patients were also node-negative on CT and PET/CT. This receptor was obtained from a donor over 45 with non-small cell lung cancer. The starting material was PBMCs, obtained before or after stereotactic body radiation therapy (not recorded which). The chain carries TRBV6-5 and TRBJ1-2; D perhaps matches TRBD1 (5 bases). CDR3 coding DNA: TGTGCCAGCAGTTACCCTGACAGCCGACGCCCTAGCTATGGCTACACCTTC. This codes for CASSYPDSRRPSYGYTF.